The clone carrying this T cell receptor (beta chain) has a handful of counts. Antigen: not known. TCRdb processed the 5' RACE reads anew with MiXCR; each CDR3 protein has one entry. The table has some 250,000 distinct CDR3 sequences, 6.9% seen once; the top ten hold approximately 0.87%. The data derive from a study of T cells after yellow fever vaccination. Study details: Low-cell-number fractions underwent preparation using SMART-Seq v4 Ultra Low Input. Findings of the study overall: The booster response re-showed most primary clones: 96% CD4, approximately 90% CD8.

The ends were cut back, 6 bases at V and 2 bases at J, with 13 bases in the middle. There are 14 residues in the CDR3. Germline CDR1 is SEHNR and CDR2 is FQNEAQ (reference sequence). This sample comprised CD4+ T cells sorted from PBMCs, obtained 15 days after the yellow fever booster vaccination. This clonotype was obtained from a man aged 25 to 40 who received the YFV17D yellow fever vaccine. The rearrangement links TRBV7-9 to TRBJ2-5; no firm D call. For the CDR3, the DNA is TGTGCCAGCAGTTACAGTCTGGGGCAAGAGACCCAGTACTTC. It is translated as CASSYSLGQETQYF.